These 23 T cell receptor beta chains share one sample of origin, sequenced in a study of shared clonotypes between healthy human individuals. Terminally differentiated effector memory CD45RA+ cells were left out of the naive CD8 fraction, which was CD45RO-negative and positively selected for CCR7. Data came from immunoSEQ multiplex PCR; TCRdb stores just in-frame clones and leaves some out. The sample carries hundreds of thousands of clones, approximately 96% recorded once. Material: naive CD8+ T cells sorted from blood. The origin of the receptors is a woman between 25 and 40 years old in good health.

The chain combines TRBV19 with TRBJ2-7, with D perhaps given as TRBD1 or TRBD2 (5 bases each). The CDR3 sequence is 16 residues long. Trimming removed 6 bases from V and 4 bases from J, with 22 bases in between. Per the germline V gene, CDR1 is LNHDA and CDR2 is SQIVND (reference sequence). CDR3 region: CASSRLGTDFLYEQYF. In DNA, the CDR3 is TGTGCCAGTAGCCGGCTTGGGACGGATTTCCTATACGAGCAGTACTTC.

This clone came up once. J is TRBJ2-1 and V is TRBV7-9; TRBD1 agrees at 9 bases. This CDR3 spans 15 amino acids. Trimming cost V 4 bases and J 3 bases; bases outside gene matches: 4. The V gene's germline CDR1 is SEHNR and CDR2 FQNEAQ (reference sequence). CDR3 residues: CASSSWTGDYNEQFF. The CDR3 DNA reads TGTGCCAGCAGCTCCTGGACAGGGGACTACAATGAGCAGTTCTTC.

V is TRBV28 and J is TRBJ2-1; 11 bases are a match to TRBD2. CDR1 is MDHEN and CDR2 is SYDVKM in the germline V gene. This CDR3 region has 14 residues. V lost 2 bases to trimming and J lost 6 bases; unmatched junction nucleotides: 0. CDR3 bases: TGTGCCAGCAGTTTAACTAGCGGGAGCAATGAGCAGTTCTTC. Translating it yields CASSLTSGSNEQFF.

V and J are TRBV28 and TRBJ2-7, with D uncertain. CDR3 size: 14 residues. V gave up 2 bases and J gave up 0 bases, with 8 bases separating them. Germline V gene lookup returns CDR1 MDHEN and CDR2 SYDVKM. CDR3 DNA sequence: TGTGCCAGCAGTTTAGAGCAGAGCTCCTACGAGCAGTACTTC. It is translated as CASSLEQSSYEQYF. Full variable domain (outside the CDR3, taken from reference TRBV28 and TRBJ2-7): DVKVTQSSRYLVKRTGEKVFLECVQDMDHENMFWYRQDPGLGLRLIYFSYDVKMKEKGDIPEGYSVSREKKERFSLILESASTNQTSMYLCASSLEQSSYEQYFGPGTRLTVT.

The chain has TRBV5-6 and TRBJ2-5; 7 bases are a match to TRBD1. The CDR3 loop spans 14 amino acids. Germline V gives CDR1 SGHDT, CDR2 YYEEEE. With 7 bases clipped from V and 3 bases from J, the junction kept 9 bases outside the gene matches. The CDR3 bases are TGTGCCAGCTCCACAGGGGACAATGAAGAGACCCAGTACTTC. It specifies CASSTGDNEETQYF.

The rearrangement uses TRBV7-2 and TRBJ2-7; weak D call: TRBD2 (5 bases). Germline V gives CDR1 SGHTA, CDR2 FQGNSA. The CDR3 has 12 residues. The germline V and J ends were trimmed by 5 bases and 4 bases, with 9 bases remaining between them. The CDR3 region is CASSGSTYEQYF. The CDR3 DNA is TGTGCCAGCAGCGGGAGTACTTACGAGCAGTACTTC. Full variable domain (remainder filled in from reference TRBV7-2 and TRBJ2-7): GAGVSQSPSNKVTEKGKDVELRCDPISGHTALYWYRQSLGQGLEFLIYFQGNSAPDKSGLPSDRFSAERTGGSVSTLTIQRTQQEDSAVYLCASSGSTYEQYFGPGTRLTVT.

This chain joins TRBV19 and TRBJ1-1; D gene uncertain. Germline V lookup: CDR1 LNHDA, CDR2 SQIVND (reference sequence). Trimming took off 6 bases at V and 5 bases at J, with 13 bases between the two ends. CDR3 length: 13 amino acids. CDR3 sequence reads: CASSVANPTEAFF. CDR3 sequence (DNA): TGTGCCAGTAGCGTGGCGAACCCGACTGAAGCTTTCTTT.

J is TRBJ2-7 and V is TRBV28; 10 positions match TRBD1. V gave up 3 bases and J gave up 6 bases; unmatched junction bases: 5. The CDR3 has 14 amino acids. CDR1 and CDR2 (germline): MDHEN, SYDVKM. Here the CDR3 reads CASSFGTGAVEQYF. CDR3 bases: TGTGCCAGCAGTTTTGGGACAGGGGCCGTCGAGCAGTACTTC.

The chain links TRBV6-5 to TRBJ2-7; TRBD1 is a possible D gene (5 bases). With 6 bases removed from V and 0 bases from J, the gap between germline ends came to 15 bases. The CDR3 covers 15 residues. Germline CDR1 is MNHEY and CDR2 is SVGAGI. This chain's CDR3 is CASRRTADISYEQYF. The CDR3 nucleotides are TGTGCCAGCAGGCGGACGGCGGACATCTCCTACGAGCAGTACTTC.

This chain connects TRBV7-6 to TRBJ2-7; TRBD1 matches at 9 bases. The CDR3 has 14 amino acids. Germline trimming cut 6 bases from V and 0 bases from J; bases unmatched to any gene: 3. Looked up from germline, CDR1 is SGHVS and CDR2 is FNYEAQ. The CDR3 nucleotides are TGTGCCAGCAGTCAGGACAGGGGCTCCTACGAGCAGTACTTC. This gives the protein CASSQDRGSYEQYF.

The V gene is TRBV18, the J gene TRBJ2-7; 8 positions match TRBD1. V lost 2 bases to trimming and J lost 5 bases; unmatched junction nucleotides: 8. In germline, CDR1 is KGHSH, CDR2 LQKENI. The CDR3 contains 15 residues. The CDR3 sequence: CASSPSTGGDHEQYF. CDR3 DNA sequence: TGTGCCAGCTCACCAAGTACAGGGGGAGATCACGAGCAGTACTTC. Together with reference TRBV18 and TRBJ2-7, the CDR3 gives the full variable domain: NAGVMQNPRHLVRRRGQEARLRCSPMKGHSHVYWYRQLPEEGLKFMVYLQKENIIDESGMPKERFSAEFPKEGPSILRIQQVVRGDSAAYFCASSPSTGGDHEQYFGPGTRLTVT.

The J gene is TRBJ2-7, the V gene TRBV28; 7 bases align to TRBD1. CDR3 length equals 14 residues. The J segment lost 5 bases and the V segment lost 7 bases, leaving 11 bases of the junction unmatched. Germline-derived CDR1 and CDR2 are MDHEN and SYDVKM. The CDR3 bases are TGTGCCAGCAATAAACAGGGGTTGTTCCACGAGCAGTACTTC. Translating it yields CASNKQGLFHEQYF. Supplemented by reference TRBV28 and TRBJ2-7, the full variable domain reads DVKVTQSSRYLVKRTGEKVFLECVQDMDHENMFWYRQDPGLGLRLIYFSYDVKMKEKGDIPEGYSVSREKKERFSLILESASTNQTSMYLCASNKQGLFHEQYFGPGTRLTVT.

The genes are TRBV5-6 and TRBJ2-7; 7 bases line up with TRBD1. V shed 4 bases, J shed 3 bases, and the junction held 7 bases outside the gene matches. Germline V gene sequence: CDR1 SGHDT, CDR2 YYEEEE. The CDR3 runs to 14 residues. The CDR3, as DNA: TGTGCCAGCAGCGCCGGGACAGAGCACTACGAGCAGTACTTC. Encoded protein: CASSAGTEHYEQYF. Full variable domain (remainder filled in from reference TRBV5-6 and TRBJ2-7): DAGVTQSPTHLIKTRGQQVTLRCSPKSGHDTVSWYQQALGQGPQFIFQYYEEEERQRGNFPDRFSGHQFPNYSSELNVNALLLGDSALYLCASSAGTEHYEQYFGPGTRLTVT.

V gene TRBV28 combines with J gene TRBJ2-7, with 8 positions matching TRBD2. J gave up 2 bases and V 3 bases, and 9 bases lay outside the gene matches. CDR1 and CDR2 (germline): MDHEN, SYDVKM. CDR3 length: 16 amino acids. In DNA, the CDR3 is TGTGCCAGCAGTTTGGCCATCGGACTAGCTCCCTACGAGCAGTACTTC. Translated: CASSLAIGLAPYEQYF. The full variable domain, with the rest looked up from reference TRBV28 and TRBJ2-7, is DVKVTQSSRYLVKRTGEKVFLECVQDMDHENMFWYRQDPGLGLRLIYFSYDVKMKEKGDIPEGYSVSREKKERFSLILESASTNQTSMYLCASSLAIGLAPYEQYFGPGTRLTVT.

The chain employs TRBV15 and TRBJ2-3; no reliable D call. Germline V gene lookup returns CDR1 LNHNV and CDR2 YYDKDF (reference sequence). V lost 6 bases and J lost 0, with 13 bases in between. This CDR3 region has 15 residues. The CDR3 sequence is CATRGSPTSTDTQYF. CDR3 coding DNA: TGTGCCACCAGGGGGTCACCAACTAGCACAGATACGCAGTATTTT.

The chain uses TRBV7-9 and TRBJ2-3, with D possibly matching TRBD2 (6 bases). Trimming removed 8 bases at V and 6 bases at J, with 9 bases between. The CDR3 sequence is 11 residues long. Germline V CDR1 and CDR2: SEHNR, FQNEAQ (reference sequence). CDR3 sequence (DNA): TGTGCCAGCCGGGAGATCGATACGCAGTATTTT. Amino acid sequence: CASREIDTQYF.

This clone was counted only a few times. The chain couples TRBV19 to TRBJ1-5; D remains unclear. Trimming removed 3 bases from V and 11 bases from J, with 8 bases in between. The CDR3 totals 11 residues. The V gene's germline CDR1 is LNHDA and CDR2 SQIVND (reference sequence). The DNA for the CDR3 is TGTGCCAGTAGTATTGGGTGGGCCCAGCATTTT. It codes for CASSIGWAQHF.

The rearrangement joins TRBV5-4 to TRBJ1-2, with D possibly matching TRBD1 (5 bases). Trimming shortened V by 9 bases and J by 0 bases, and 9 bases separated the two germline ends. The germline CDR1 and CDR2 sequences are SGHNT and YYREEE (reference sequence). The CDR3 covers 12 residues. CDR3 nucleotides: TGTGCCATCGACAGAGCTAACTATGGCTACACCTTC. It encodes CAIDRANYGYTF.

This clone was picked up a small number of times. The chain combines TRBV7-3 with TRBJ2-3; 11 positions match TRBD2. J lost 4 bases, V lost 4 bases, and 4 bases had no gene match. Germline assignment: CDR1 SGHTA and CDR2 FQGTGA. The CDR3 has 15 amino acids. CDR3 in amino acids: CASSSASGRSDTQYF. DNA for the CDR3: TGTGCCAGCAGCTCGGCTAGCGGGAGGTCAGATACGCAGTATTTT.

This CDR3 reads CASSQDSRETQYF. CDR3 coding DNA: TGTGCCAGCAGCCAAGACAGCAGGGAGACCCAGTACTTC. The chain links TRBV7-8 to TRBJ2-5, with D possibly TRBD1 on 5 matching bases. The CDR3 consists of 13 residues. Per germline, CDR1 SGHVS and CDR2 FQNEAQ. V was trimmed by 5 bases and J by 5 bases, leaving 12 bases between them.

About this clone: At the DNA level, this CDR3 is encoded by other sequences in the same sample as well. The chain combines TRBV29-1 with TRBJ1-1, with unresolved D. Trimming left V 1 base short and J 1 base short, with 1 base between. The CDR3 has 11 amino acids. Germline CDR1 and CDR2: SQVTM and ANQGSEA. The CDR3 loop is CSVEGNTEAFF. Here the CDR3 DNA reads TGCAGCGTTGAAGGGAACACTGAAGCTTTCTTT.

V is TRBV4-1 and J is TRBJ1-1; TRBD1 matches at 8 bases. The CDR3 covers 17 residues. Germline V CDR1 and CDR2: MGHRA, YSYEKL. V trimming: 4 bases; J trimming: 0 bases; junction bases outside the gene matches: 10. CDR3 sequence: CASSPRQGHNMNTEAFF. CDR3 nucleotides: TGCGCCAGCAGCCCACGACAGGGGCATAATATGAACACTGAAGCTTTCTTT.

The chain links TRBV29-1 to TRBJ2-2; 7 bases agree with TRBD1. Germline V gene sequence: CDR1 SQVTM, CDR2 ANQGSEA. The CDR3 has 14 residues. Unmatched junction bases numbered 4, after V lost 3 bases and J lost 3 bases. The CDR3 region is CSVEGTDHTGELFF. In DNA form, the CDR3 reads TGCAGCGTTGAGGGGACAGATCACACCGGGGAGCTGTTTTTT.